A single count supports the clone carrying this T cell receptor (beta chain). The antigen is not known. There were likely unrecorded immune exposures, though donors were nominally healthy when sampled. The data were obtained in a study of cytomegalovirus exposure and HLA in healthy donors. Whole-study results and caveats: Three chains tied to CMV proved CMV antigen-specific in vitro. A later analysis, which compared TCR beta chains of equal frequency, found the HLA-associated ones more clonally expanded. The majority of TCR sequences were rare, yet some public TCRs appeared in many donors.

This CDR3 region has 15 residues. CDR1 is SNHLY and CDR2 is FYNNEI in the germline V gene. With 5 bases clipped from V and 2 bases from J, the junction kept 8 bases outside the gene matches. The study ran its PCR with 60 Vbeta and 13 Jbeta primers. Only in-frame clones appear in the TCRdb table, and some are missing; sequencing was by immunoSEQ multiplex PCR. The sample gives some 64,000 clones, roughly 90% of which show up once; approximately 1.5% is in the top ten. The sequence was collected from a young man in good health and CMV-seropositive. Source material: PBMCs. The rearrangement joins TRBV2 to TRBJ1-1; 7 bases fit TRBD1. This CDR3 reads CASSPLRGDNTEAFF. CDR3 nucleotide sequence: TGTGCCAGCAGTCCACTCAGGGGGGATAACACTGAAGCTTTCTTT.